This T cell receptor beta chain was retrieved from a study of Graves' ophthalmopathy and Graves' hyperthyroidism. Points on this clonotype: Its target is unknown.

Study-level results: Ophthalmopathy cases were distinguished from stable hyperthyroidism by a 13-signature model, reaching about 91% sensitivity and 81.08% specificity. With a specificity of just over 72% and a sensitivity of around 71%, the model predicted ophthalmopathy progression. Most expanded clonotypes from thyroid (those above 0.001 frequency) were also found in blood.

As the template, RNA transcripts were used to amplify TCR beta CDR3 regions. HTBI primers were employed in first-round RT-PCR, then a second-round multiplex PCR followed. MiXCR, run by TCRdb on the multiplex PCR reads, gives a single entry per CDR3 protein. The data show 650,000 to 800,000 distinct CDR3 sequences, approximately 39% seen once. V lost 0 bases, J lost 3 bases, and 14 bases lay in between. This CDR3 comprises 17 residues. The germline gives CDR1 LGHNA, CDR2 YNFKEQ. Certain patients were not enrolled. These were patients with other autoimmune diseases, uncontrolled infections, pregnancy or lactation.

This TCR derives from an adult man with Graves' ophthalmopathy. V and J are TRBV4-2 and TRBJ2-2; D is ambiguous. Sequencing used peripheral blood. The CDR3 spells CASSQDSWRSDTGELFF. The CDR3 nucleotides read TGTGCCAGCAGCCAAGACAGTTGGCGGAGCGACACCGGGGAGCTGTTTTTT.